This TCR beta chain was recorded in a study of T-cell memory formation after mild COVID-19. Only a few counts were recorded for this clonotype. TCRdb processed the 5' RACE reads anew with MiXCR; each CDR3 protein has one entry. The sample carries some 97,000 distinct CDR3 sequences, 8.5% to 14% recorded once. This TCR was sampled from a young man who had mild COVID-19 (a few samples of this study predate the infection). Cell type and time point are not known. Sequencing used PBMCs or a T cell subset sorted from them (not recorded which).

The CDR3 loop reads CASSGDRTYNEQFF. In DNA form, the CDR3 reads TGTGCCAGCAGCGGAGACAGGACCTACAATGAGCAGTTCTTC. The chain has TRBV9 and TRBJ2-1; TRBD1 is a possible D gene (6 bases). The CDR3 runs to 14 residues. Germline V gene sequence: CDR1 SGDLS, CDR2 YYNGEE. V lost 3 bases and J lost 2, with 9 bases in between.